This T cell receptor beta chain was documented in a study of T cell repertoires in cytomegalovirus infection. A note on this clonotype: Its cognate antigen is unknown.

One entry per CDR3 protein, called by TCRdb with MiXCR from the reads. The repertoire holds around 200,000 distinct CDR3 sequences, with about 39% as singletons. This CDR3 contains 17 residues. The V end was cut by 6 bases, the J end by 5 bases, with 24 bases between. The sample was CD8+ T cells from cultured PBMCs, taken from culture after CMV antigen stimulation. The clonotype originates from a human donor in good health (CMV status not recorded). Some clones in this sample may be carry-over from other donors' samples. This chain links TRBV12-3 or TRBV12-4 with TRBJ2-3; weak D call: TRBD1 (6 bases). The chain's CDR3 is CASSTLLSTGPQDTQYF. CDR3 nucleotide sequence: TGTGCCAGCAGCACACTCCTGTCTACAGGGCCCCAAGATACGCAGTATTTT.